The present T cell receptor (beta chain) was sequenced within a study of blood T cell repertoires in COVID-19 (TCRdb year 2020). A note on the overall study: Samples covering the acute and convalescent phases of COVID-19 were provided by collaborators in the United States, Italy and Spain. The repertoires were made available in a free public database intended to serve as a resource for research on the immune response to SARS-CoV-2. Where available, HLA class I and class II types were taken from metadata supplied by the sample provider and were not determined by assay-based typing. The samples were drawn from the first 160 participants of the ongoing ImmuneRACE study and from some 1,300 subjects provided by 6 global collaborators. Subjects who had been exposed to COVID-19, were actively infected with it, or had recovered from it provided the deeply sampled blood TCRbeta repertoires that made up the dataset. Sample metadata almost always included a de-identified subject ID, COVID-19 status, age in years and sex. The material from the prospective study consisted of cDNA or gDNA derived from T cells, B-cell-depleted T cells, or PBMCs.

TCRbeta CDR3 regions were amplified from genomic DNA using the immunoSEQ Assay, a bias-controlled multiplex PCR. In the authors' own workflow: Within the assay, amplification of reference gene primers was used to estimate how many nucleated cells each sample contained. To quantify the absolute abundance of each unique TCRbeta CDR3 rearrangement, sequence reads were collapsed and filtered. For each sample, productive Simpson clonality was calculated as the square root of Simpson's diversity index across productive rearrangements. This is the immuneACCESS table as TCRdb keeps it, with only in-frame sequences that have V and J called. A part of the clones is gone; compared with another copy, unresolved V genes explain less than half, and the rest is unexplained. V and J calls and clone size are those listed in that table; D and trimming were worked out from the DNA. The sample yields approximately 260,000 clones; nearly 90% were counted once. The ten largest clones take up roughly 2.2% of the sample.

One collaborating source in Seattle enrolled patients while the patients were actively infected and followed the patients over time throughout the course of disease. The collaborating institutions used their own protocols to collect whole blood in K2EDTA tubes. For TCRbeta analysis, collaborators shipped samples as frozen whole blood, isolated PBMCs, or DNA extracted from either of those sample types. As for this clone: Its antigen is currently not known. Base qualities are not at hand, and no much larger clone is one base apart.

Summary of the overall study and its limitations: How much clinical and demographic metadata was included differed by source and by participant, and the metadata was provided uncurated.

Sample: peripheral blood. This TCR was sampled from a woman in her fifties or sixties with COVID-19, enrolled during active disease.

The CDR3 region has the sequence CASSLSSGGATWTPDTQYF. At the DNA level, the sequence is TGTGCCAGCAGCCTATCTAGCGGGGGGGCCACGTGGACCCCAGATACGCAGTATTTT. The chain uses TRBV9 and TRBJ2-3, with 12 middle bases fitting TRBD2. From a lookup of the germline V gene, CDR1 and CDR2 are SGDLS and YYNGEE. The CDR3 numbers 19 residues from cysteine through phenylalanine. Kept here is only the CDR3 DNA, which spans 57 bases and is read in frame from base 1. Here V drops 4 bases and J drops 4 bases, and the junction holds 16 bases not matched to any gene.